This T cell receptor (beta chain) was profiled in a study of cytomegalovirus exposure and HLA in healthy donors. This clone appeared a few times. The antigen is not known. PCR was performed using 60 Vbeta and 13 Jbeta primers. The table came from immunoSEQ multiplex PCR; TCRdb's copy has only in-frame clones and leaves some out. This table holds about 170,000 clones, roughly four fifths found once. In germline, CDR1 is SGHAT, CDR2 FQNNGV. CDR3 length equals 12 residues. The ends were cut back, 1 base at V and 7 bases at J, with 7 bases in the middle. Study results and limitations: There were reportedly fewer N-insertions in an Asian-associated ancestry cluster than the roughly 670-donor mean, in a later analysis.

Specimen: PBMCs. The receptor was derived from a girl aged 10-17 years in good health and CMV-seropositive. The chain carries TRBV11-2 and TRBJ1-1; no clear D. CDR3 loop: CASSLGAIEAFF. CDR3 coding DNA: TGTGCCAGCAGCTTAGGGGCAATTGAAGCTTTCTTT.